The rows below give T cell receptor beta chains drawn from one sample of a study of blood T cell repertoires in COVID-19. The repertoire was sequenced with immunoSEQ multiplex PCR; TCRdb's copy has only in-frame clones and lacks some. The sample lists 200,000 or so clones; about 91% were seen once. The specimen was PBMCs or T cells enriched from blood (not recorded which). These receptors all come from a middle-aged woman with acute COVID-19. The CDR3 runs from the conserved cysteine through the conserved F or W. A D gene is named only where the DNA matches it firmly. For some rows the clone size is stated as once, few or many, or as a class when expanded; others skip it.

j_call: TRBJ2-7
v_call: TRBV3-1/TRBV3-2
clone_size: -
d_call: TRBD1
cdr3_nt: TGTGCCAGCAGCCAAGATTGGGGGACAGGGTCCTACGAGCAGTACTTC
cdr3_aa: CASSQDWGTGSYEQYF

j_call: TRBJ2-5
v_call: TRBV4-3
clone_size: -
d_call: TRBD1
cdr3_nt: TGCGCCAGCAGCCAAGATGGGACAGGGGGCCCAGAGACCCAGTACTTC
cdr3_aa: CASSQDGTGGPETQYF

j_call: TRBJ2-7
v_call: TRBV18
clone_size: -
d_call: TRBD1
cdr3_nt: TGTGCCAGCTCACCAGGGACAGATTTTTACGAGCAGTACTTC
cdr3_aa: CASSPGTDFYEQYF

j_call: TRBJ2-5
v_call: TRBV30
clone_size: -
d_call: -
cdr3_nt: TGTGCCTGGAGTGGTGGACGGACTATGCAAGAGACCCAGTACTTC
cdr3_aa: CAWSGGRTMQETQYF

j_call: TRBJ1-5
v_call: TRBV9
clone_size: once
d_call: -
cdr3_nt: TGTGCCAGCAGCGTAGCTTGGGGAGCATATAGCAATCAGCCCCAGCATTTT
cdr3_aa: CASSVAWGAYSNQPQHF

j_call: TRBJ1-3
v_call: TRBV28
clone_size: once
d_call: -
cdr3_nt: TGTGCCAGCAGTTTAGCGTTCTCTGGAAACACCATATATTTT
cdr3_aa: CASSLAFSGNTIYF

j_call: TRBJ2-1
v_call: TRBV15
clone_size: -
d_call: -
cdr3_nt: TGTGCCACCAGCAGAGCGGGGTACTCCTACAATGAGCAGTTCTTC
cdr3_aa: CATSRAGYSYNEQFF

j_call: TRBJ2-5
v_call: TRBV14
clone_size: -
d_call: -
cdr3_nt: TGTGCCAGCAGCCAACTCCCAACCACAGGATTCTGGGAGACCCAGTACTTC
cdr3_aa: CASSQLPTTGFWETQYF

j_call: TRBJ2-1
v_call: TRBV18
clone_size: -
d_call: TRBD1
cdr3_nt: TGTGCCAGCTCACCGGGACAGGGGATGCGCAATGAGCAGTTCTTC
cdr3_aa: CASSPGQGMRNEQFF

j_call: TRBJ2-2
v_call: TRBV7-2
clone_size: -
d_call: -
cdr3_nt: TGTGCCAGCAGCTTCCCCCGCCGGGTCCCCGGGGAGCTGTTTTTT
cdr3_aa: CASSFPRRVPGELFF

j_call: TRBJ1-5
v_call: TRBV10-2
clone_size: -
d_call: TRBD1
cdr3_nt: TGCGCCAGCAGTGAGTCGAAGGGACAGGATAGCAATCAGCCCCAGCATTTT
cdr3_aa: CASSESKGQDSNQPQHF

j_call: TRBJ1-2
v_call: TRBV6-5
clone_size: -
d_call: TRBD1
cdr3_nt: TGTGCCAGTAGGACAGGGGCTTTGGATGGCTACACCTTC
cdr3_aa: CASRTGALDGYTF

j_call: TRBJ2-2
v_call: TRBV4-1
clone_size: -
d_call: -
cdr3_nt: TGCGCCAGCAGCCACACAGGGACCGGGGAGCTGTTTTTT
cdr3_aa: CASSHTGTGELFF

j_call: TRBJ2-3
v_call: TRBV27
clone_size: -
d_call: -
cdr3_nt: TGTGCCAGCACCCGGGGATCTGGCACAGATACGCAGTATTTT
cdr3_aa: CASTRGSGTDTQYF

j_call: TRBJ2-5
v_call: TRBV18
clone_size: -
d_call: TRBD1
cdr3_nt: TGTGCCAGCTCACCGGGACAGCGTTTCCAAGAGACCCAGTACTTC
cdr3_aa: CASSPGQRFQETQYF

j_call: TRBJ1-4
v_call: TRBV6-2/TRBV6-3
clone_size: few
d_call: TRBD1
cdr3_nt: TGTGCCAGCAGTGGAATCCGGGACAGGGCTAATGAAAAACTGTTTTTT
cdr3_aa: CASSGIRDRANEKLFF

j_call: TRBJ1-3
v_call: TRBV11-2
clone_size: -
d_call: -
cdr3_nt: TGTGCCAGCAGCCAGGTCCGTGGGAACACCATATATTTT
cdr3_aa: CASSQVRGNTIYF

j_call: TRBJ2-3
v_call: TRBV19
clone_size: -
d_call: TRBD2
cdr3_nt: TGTGCCAGTAGTACGGGACTAGCGGGGACAGATACGCAGTATTTT
cdr3_aa: CASSTGLAGTDTQYF

j_call: TRBJ2-7
v_call: TRBV7-2
clone_size: -
d_call: -
cdr3_nt: TGTGCCAGCAGCCCTAGGGGTGGGCGGCCCTCCTACGAGCAGTACTTC
cdr3_aa: CASSPRGGRPSYEQYF

j_call: TRBJ1-6
v_call: TRBV7-2
clone_size: -
d_call: -
cdr3_nt: TGTGCCAGCAGCTTACAAGGGGATTTGAATTCACCCCTCCACTTT
cdr3_aa: CASSLQGDLNSPLHF

j_call: TRBJ1-1
v_call: TRBV11-2
clone_size: -
d_call: TRBD1
cdr3_nt: TGTGCCAGCGCCAGAGGACAGGGAGGCCCCTTGAACACTGAAGCTTTCTTT
cdr3_aa: CASARGQGGPLNTEAFF

j_call: TRBJ2-2
v_call: TRBV28
clone_size: -
d_call: -
cdr3_nt: TGTGCCAGCACCCCAGGGACCGGGGAGCTGTTTTTT
cdr3_aa: CASTPGTGELFF